The T cell receptor (beta chain) described here comes from a study of blood T cells in healthy people across ages. On this clonotype itself: The target antigen is unknown.

The CDR3 totals 13 residues. V shed 6 bases, J shed 7 bases, and the junction held 8 bases outside the gene matches. Germline V gives CDR1 DFQATT, CDR2 SNEGSKA (reference sequence). Then a second PCR, running roughly 7 to 11 cycles, was carried out with a sample-barcoded 5' primer and a J-beta primer mix. Every individual sample yielded 2.5 million or more paired-end reads (each containing CDR3). TCRdb processed the 5' RACE reads anew with MiXCR; each CDR3 protein has one entry. The sample comprises 750,000 to 950,000 distinct CDR3 sequences, around a quarter of which are singletons, and around 2.9% rests with the top ten. General observations from the study: Long-lived donors carried more naive CD4+ cells and greater diversity than aged donors.

The same sample was also used in a study of T cells of mothers and their children.

This receptor was taken from a boy between 10 and 17 years old in good health. This chain connects TRBV20-1 to TRBJ1-4; 7 bases are a match to TRBD1. Sequencing was done on a sample of blood. The CDR3 reads CSAGGGIGEKLFF. Written as DNA, the CDR3 is TGCAGTGCAGGGGGCGGGATTGGTGAAAAACTGTTTTTT.